This TCR beta chain was observed in a study of control samples from healthy donors and cancer patients (dated by TCRdb to the early 2020s). The library was produced with the immunoSEQ multiplex PCR assay. In TCRdb, the immuneACCESS table is reduced to in-frame sequences with V and J assigned. These tables do not hold every clone; where another copy was compared, an unresolved V gene accounts for under half, and the others remain unexplained. The table for this sample lists some 150,000 clones; about 94% of them were counted only once. Roughly 4.3% of the sample goes to the ten largest clones. On this clone: Its antigen has not been determined. Per-base qualities were not stored, and no clone one base away is much larger.

Reading from cysteine to phenylalanine, the CDR3 counts 14 amino acids. Only the CDR3 DNA stays, 42 bases, in frame from base 1. Looking up the germline V gene (reference sequence) yields CDR1 SEHNR and CDR2 FQNEAQ. V and J lose 7 bases and 7 bases, and a span of 14 bases separates them. The V and J segments used are TRBV7-9 and TRBJ1-6; TRBD1 is perhaps the D gene, given 5 matching bases. The TCR originated in an older woman in good health. Sequencing was performed on blood. For the CDR3, the sequence is CASTLGVSNSPLHF. The DNA sequence is as follows: TGTGCCAGCACCTTGGGGGTTTCCAATTCACCCCTCCACTTT.